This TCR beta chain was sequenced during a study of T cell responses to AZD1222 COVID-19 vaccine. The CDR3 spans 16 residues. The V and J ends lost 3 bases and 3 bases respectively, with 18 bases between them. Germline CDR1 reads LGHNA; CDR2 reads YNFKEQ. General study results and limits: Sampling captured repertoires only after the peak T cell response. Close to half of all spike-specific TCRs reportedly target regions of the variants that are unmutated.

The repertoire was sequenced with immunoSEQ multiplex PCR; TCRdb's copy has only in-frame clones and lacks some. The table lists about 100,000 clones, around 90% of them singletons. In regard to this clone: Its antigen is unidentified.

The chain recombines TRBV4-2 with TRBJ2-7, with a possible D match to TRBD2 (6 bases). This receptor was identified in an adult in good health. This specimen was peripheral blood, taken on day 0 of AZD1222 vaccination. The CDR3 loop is CASSQYTAGQFYEQYF. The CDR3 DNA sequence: TGTGCCAGCAGCCAGTACACGGCGGGGCAGTTCTACGAGCAGTACTTC.